This TCR beta chain was documented in a study of blood T cell repertoires in COVID-19. Here immunoSEQ multiplex PCR was the method, and the copy in TCRdb shows in-frame clones only, minus some. The data hold 250,000 to 350,000 clones, with around 85% observed a single time. V was cut by 6 bases and J by 3 bases, with 16 bases left in between. CDR1 and CDR2 from the germline V gene are MDHEN and SYDVKM. The CDR3 extends over 15 amino acids. The sequenced sample consisted of PBMCs or T cells enriched from blood (not recorded which). The TCR was taken from a woman in her 30s who had recovered from COVID-19. The rearrangement links TRBV28 to TRBJ2-3; possibly TRBD1 for D (6 bases). The DNA for the CDR3 is TGTGCCAGCAGCAATAGGGGGAGTCGGACAGATACGCAGTATTTT. Translating it yields CASSNRGSRTDTQYF.